A selection of T cell receptor beta chains follows, all from one sample in a study of blood T cell repertoires in COVID-19. TCRdb keeps only in-frame clones here, not all; method: immunoSEQ multiplex PCR. The sample holds hundreds of thousands of clones, 87% seen once. Material: peripheral blood. Receptors originate from a man aged 18-30 years with active or convalescent COVID-19. CDR3s include the opening cysteine and the closing phenylalanine or tryptophan. D genes are given only for firm matches. Not every row has a clone size; where given, it reads once, few, many or a size class.

j_call clone_size v_call d_call cdr3_nt cdr3_aa
TRBJ2-7 . TRBV6-6 TRBD2 TGTGCCAGCTGGGACGCCGGGACTAGCGACTACGAGCAGTACTTC CASWDAGTSDYEQYF
TRBJ1-1 . TRBV18 . TGTGCCAGCTCATCGACAGTGATGAACACTGAAGCTTTCTTT CASSSTVMNTEAFF
TRBJ1-1 . TRBV5-6 TRBD1 TGTGCCAGCAGCTCGGAAAACAGGGGAAACACTGAAGCTTTCTTT CASSSENRGNTEAFF
TRBJ1-4 few TRBV19 . TGTGCCAGTAAAACCACCAACCAGGGCTCCGGAAAACTGTTTTTT CASKTTNQGSGKLFF
TRBJ2-5 once TRBV7-2 TRBD2 TGTGCCAGCAGCTTACTAGCGGGGGGGCTAGAGACCCAGTACTTC CASSLLAGGLETQYF
TRBJ2-7 . TRBV2 . TGTGCCAGCATGGTACCTAATGCCTACGAGCAGTACTTC CASMVPNAYEQYF
TRBJ1-6 . TRBV28 . TGTGCCAGCAGTCAGGGGACATATTATTCACCCCTCCACTTT CASSQGTYYSPLHF
TRBJ2-7 once TRBV4-1 . TGCGCCAGCAGCCAGGACTACGGGCGACTCTCCTACGAGCAGTACTTC CASSQDYGRLSYEQYF
TRBJ2-2 . TRBV18 TRBD2 TGTGCCAGCTCTCAACTTACTAGCGGGGTCACCGGGGAGCTGTTTTTT CASSQLTSGVTGELFF
TRBJ2-6 . TRBV9 . TGTGCCAGCAGGGCTCCTTACTCTGGGGCCAACGTCCTGACTTTC CASRAPYSGANVLTF
TRBJ2-3 . TRBV15 . TGTGCCACCAGCAGAGGACAGAGCACAGATACGCAGTATTTT CATSRGQSTDTQYF
TRBJ2-4 . TRBV11-1 . TGTGCCAGCAGCTCCGAGTTAGGGGAAAAAAACATTCAGTACTTC CASSSELGEKNIQYF
TRBJ1-1 . TRBV19 . TGTGCCAGTAGTAGGAGACAGGCCAACACTGAAGCTTTCTTT CASSRRQANTEAFF
TRBJ2-7 . TRBV27 . TGTGCCAGCAGTTCCCCTTACTCCTACGAGCAGTACTTC CASSSPYSYEQYF
TRBJ2-3 . TRBV18 TRBD1 TGTGCCAGCTCATCTCCCGACAGGGCCACAGATACGCAGTATTTT CASSSPDRATDTQYF
TRBJ2-5 . TRBV5-1 . TGCGCCAGCAGCTTTGACAGGGCGGGGGAGACCCAGTACTTC CASSFDRAGETQYF
TRBJ1-2 . TRBV20-1 . TGCAGTGCCGAGACGCAGGGCCACACCTTC CSAETQGHTF
TRBJ1-5 few TRBV28 TRBD1 TGTGCCAGCAGTCGCTTCACAGGGGGGGATCAGCCCCAGCATTTT CASSRFTGGDQPQHF
TRBJ2-1 . TRBV27 . TGTGCCAGCGGGGGGGCTGAGCAGTTCTTC CASGGAEQFF
TRBJ2-7 few TRBV14 TRBD2 TGTGCCAGCAGCCCAAGCTGGACTAGCGGGAGGGCCAACAGCTACGAGCAGTACTTC CASSPSWTSGRANSYEQYF
TRBJ1-2 . TRBV9 . TGTGCCAGCAGCGTAGAAGGGCGGGGTAACTATGGCTACACCTTC CASSVEGRGNYGYTF
TRBJ2-3 . TRBV9 TRBD2 TGTGCCAGCAGCGTAGCTCCTAGCCCTGCGGGGGAACCAGATACGCAGTATTTT CASSVAPSPAGEPDTQYF
TRBJ1-5 . TRBV5-6 . TGTGCCAGCAGCAGGACGGACAATTCCGTCGACCTCCAGCATTTT CASSRTDNSVDLQHF
TRBJ2-5 . TRBV28 . TGTGCCAGCAGTTTTTATTTGGGCCGAAAAGAGACCCAGTACTTC CASSFYLGRKETQYF
TRBJ2-1 . TRBV4-1 TRBD2 TGCGCCAGCAGAGCGGGACTAGCAGGAAACAATGAGCAGTTCTTC CASRAGLAGNNEQFF
TRBJ2-2 . TRBV9 . TGTGCCAGCAGCTCGTCGGGGGTGGGCGCCGGGGAGCTGTTTTTT CASSSSGVGAGELFF
TRBJ2-3 . TRBV28 . TGTGCCAGCAGACCCCAAGACTGGTACCAGACAGATACGCAGTATTTT CASRPQDWYQTDTQYF
TRBJ1-4 . TRBV15 TRBD1 TGTGCCACCAGAGGGACAGCGTTAACTAATGAAAAACTGTTTTTT CATRGTALTNEKLFF